Each of the 10 T cell receptor beta chains below was sequenced from the same sample in a study of regulatory T cells in long-lasting Graves disease. Specified time point: newly diagnosed GD, antithyroid drugs for less than 3 months. The TCR library was made from RNA that had been extracted from PBMCs in TRIzol. The authors built TCR beta libraries using iRepertoire HTBI primers and Arm-PCR of CDR3 regions. TCRdb passed the multiplex PCR reads through MiXCR, listing each CDR3 protein once. The data hold a few hundred thousand distinct CDR3 sequences, with less than 20% observed a single time. The data also belong to a second study, concerning T cells in Graves' hyperthyroidism and ophthalmopathy.

This specimen consisted of peripheral blood mononuclear cells (PBMCs), obtained at new diagnosis, from a patient treated with antithyroid drugs. Every receptor here comes from a woman aged 30 to 39 with Graves disease.

The rearrangement uses TRBV12-3 or TRBV12-4 and TRBJ2-1; D gene uncertain. The CDR3 spans 13 residues. V lost 4 bases, J lost 6 bases, and 10 bases lay in between. As DNA, the CDR3 is TGTGCCAGCAGTTGGGTGCGGTTCAATGAGCAGTTCTTC. This gives the protein CASSWVRFNEQFF.

At least ten counts were recorded for this clonotype. The chain uses TRBV6-1 and TRBJ1-5; maybe TRBD1 (5 bases). Trimming took 5 bases from V and 4 from J, leaving 15 bases between them. CDR3 length equals 15 residues. Germline assignment: CDR1 MNHNS and CDR2 SASEGT. CDR3 residues: CASSSGTGRNQPQHF. CDR3 DNA: TGTGCCAGCAGTAGTGGGACTGGCCGAAATCAGCCCCAGCATTTT.

There are many counts of this clonotype. This chain joins TRBV30 and TRBJ1-1; D unresolved. This CDR3 comprises 15 residues. The V end was cut by 0 bases, the J end by 1 base, with 12 bases between. Germline assignment: CDR1 GTSNPN and CDR2 SVGIG (reference sequence). DNA of the CDR3: TGTGCCTGGAGTGTACTAGGACGCAAGAACACTGAAGCTTTCTTT. Its protein product is CAWSVLGRKNTEAFF.

In this sample, this clonotype turned up many times. CDR3 sequence: CASSLNSGGAQTQYF. CDR3 DNA: TGTGCCAGCAGTTTAAATAGCGGGGGGGCCCAGACCCAGTACTTC. V usage is TRBV12-3 or TRBV12-4 and J usage is TRBJ2-5; TRBD2 agrees at 11 bases. The V and J ends lost 2 bases and 6 bases, in that order; junction bases with no gene match: 5. The CDR3 is 15 residues long.

The table lists this clonotype with many counts. The CDR3 DNA reads TGCAGCGTTGGGGCCAGGTCAGCCAATGAGCAGTTCTTC. This sequence encodes CSVGARSANEQFF. The V and J genes are TRBV29-1 and TRBJ2-1; D uncertain. CDR1 and CDR2 (germline): SQVTM, ANQGSEA. Between the trimmed V and J ends, which lost 4 bases and 6 bases, there was a span of 13 bases. The CDR3 has 13 amino acids.

The chain links TRBV11-2 to TRBJ2-5; D gene unclear. The J call may be faulty, since TRBJ2-1 better matches the DNA end. The CDR3 spans 12 residues. Germline CDR1 reads SGHAT; CDR2 reads FQNNGV. The CDR3 sequence is CASSFLSVEQFF. The CDR3 bases are TGTGCCAGCAGCTTTCTGAGTGTGGAGCAGTTCTTC.

In this sample, this clonotype turned up many times. V and J are TRBV30 and TRBJ2-7, with 9 bases identical to TRBD2. Germline CDR1 GTSNPN, CDR2 SVGIG (reference sequence). J gave up 4 bases and V 1 base, and 5 bases lay outside the gene matches. This CDR3 is 14 amino acids long. CDR3 loop: CAWSGGRAPYEQYF. In nucleotides, the CDR3 is TGTGCCTGGAGTGGCGGGAGGGCCCCTTACGAGCAGTACTTC.

This clonotype was seen ten or more times. The V gene is TRBV27, the J gene TRBJ2-5; D is uncertain. CDR3 length equals 15 residues. Per the germline V gene, CDR1 is MNHEY and CDR2 is SMNVEV (reference sequence). V dropped 2 bases and J dropped 1 base, with 11 bases sitting between them. The CDR3 is CASSLLSDPQETQYF. The DNA for the CDR3 is TGTGCCAGCAGTTTACTGTCGGATCCCCAAGAGACCCAGTACTTC.

In the case of this clonotype: With a much larger clone just one base away, this may be a read error. The rearrangement joins TRBV9 to TRBJ2-6; D possibly corresponds to TRBD1 (5 bases). The CDR3 totals 17 residues. Trimming shortened V by 4 bases and J by 0 bases, and 14 bases separated the two germline ends. Germline CDR1 reads SGDLS; CDR2 reads YYNGEE. CDR3 residues: CASSPRDSSSGANVLTF. The CDR3 nucleotides are TGTGCCAGCAGCCCCCGCGACAGCTCCTCTGGGGCCAACGTCCTGACTTTC.

V gene TRBV11-2 combines with J gene TRBJ2-2; D not resolved. CDR1 is SGHAT and CDR2 is FQNNGV in the germline V gene. The CDR3 runs to 14 residues. V shed 4 bases and J shed 3 bases, with 9 bases lying between them. CDR3 in DNA: TGTGCCAGCAGCTCCTCGAGGTACACCGGGGAGCTGTTTTTT. Its translation is CASSSSRYTGELFF.